A single sample is the source of the 20 T cell receptor beta chains below, sequenced in a study of shared clonotypes between healthy human individuals. Clones were sequenced by immunoSEQ multiplex PCR, and TCRdb holds only the in-frame ones, with some missing. The sample holds around 430,000 clones, around 79% seen once. The sample comprised PBMCs. The receptor set was obtained from a woman between 35 and 50 years old in good health. Some clones in this sample may be carry-over from other donors' samples.

This chain links TRBV28 with TRBJ2-3; TRBD2 matches at 11 bases. V trimming: 6 bases; J trimming: 7 bases; junction bases outside the gene matches: 6. The CDR3 sequence is 14 residues long. The germline V gene encodes CDR1 MDHEN and CDR2 SYDVKM. This CDR3 reads CASRAGLAENTQYF. As DNA, the CDR3 is TGTGCCAGCAGGGCGGGACTAGCGGAGAATACGCAGTATTTT.

V and J are TRBV7-9 and TRBJ2-2; 10 bases align to TRBD2. Germline-derived CDR1 and CDR2 are SEHNR and FQNEAQ (reference sequence). Trimming removed 1 base from V and 4 bases from J; junction bases left unmatched: 9. The CDR3 runs to 18 residues. For the CDR3, the DNA is TGTGCCAGCAGCTTAGTGATCCTAGCGGGAGTTTCCACCGGGGAGCTGTTTTTT. Amino acid sequence: CASSLVILAGVSTGELFF.

This clone was observed many times. This rearrangement joins TRBV11-2 to TRBJ2-7, with 8 bases lining up with TRBD2. This CDR3 is built from 15 residues. From germline, CDR1 is SGHAT and CDR2 FQNNGV. Trimming took 2 bases from V and 3 from J; bases not matched to a gene: 6. CDR3 bases: TGTGCCAGCAGCTTATTCCCGACTAGCGACTACGAGCAGTACTTC. Translating gives CASSLFPTSDYEQYF. The full variable domain, rest sourced from reference TRBV11-2 and TRBJ2-7, is EAGVAQSPRYKIIEKRQSVAFWCNPISGHATLYWYQQILGQGPKLLIQFQNNGVVDDSQLPKDRFSAERLKGVDSTLKIQPAKLEDSAVYLCASSLFPTSDYEQYFGPGTRLTVT.

On this clone: The sample holds other DNA sequences that translate to the same CDR3. V and J are TRBV30 and TRBJ2-1; no clear D. V lost 3 bases and J 4 bases, leaving 4 bases between the germline ends. Germline V CDR1 and CDR2: GTSNPN, SVGIG (reference sequence). The CDR3 is 11 amino acids. CDR3: CAWSDYNEQFF. The CDR3 DNA sequence: TGTGCCTGGAGCGATTACAATGAGCAGTTCTTC.

This chain links TRBV19 with TRBJ1-5, with D uncertain. The V gene lost 3 bases and the J gene lost 3 bases, with 15 bases spanning the gap. Germline assignment: CDR1 LNHDA and CDR2 SQIVND (reference sequence). This CDR3 contains 16 residues. CDR3 loop: CASSIWSGNPNQPQHF. DNA for the CDR3: TGTGCCAGTAGTATTTGGTCCGGGAACCCCAATCAGCCCCAGCATTTT.

The rearrangement uses TRBV13 and TRBJ2-1; D gene ambiguous. This CDR3 is 13 amino acids long. Trimming took off 7 bases at V and 6 bases at J, with 13 bases between the two ends. The V gene's germline CDR1 is PRHDT and CDR2 FYEKMQ (reference sequence). The CDR3 region has the DNA TGTGCCAGCAACTTCGCAGCGACCAATGAGCAGTTCTTC. Amino acids: CASNFAATNEQFF.

The chain combines TRBV18 with TRBJ1-3; D remains ambiguous. The CDR3 runs 16 residues. V was pared by 2 bases and J by 0 bases, with 11 bases between. Germline CDR1 reads KGHSH; CDR2 reads LQKENI. The CDR3 reads CASSPVMGDSGNTIYF. CDR3 in DNA: TGTGCCAGCTCACCAGTGATGGGAGACTCTGGAAACACCATATATTTT. The variable domain in full, with the rest retrieved from reference TRBV18 and TRBJ1-3, is NAGVMQNPRHLVRRRGQEARLRCSPMKGHSHVYWYRQLPEEGLKFMVYLQKENIIDESGMPKERFSAEFPKEGPSILRIQQVVRGDSAAYFCASSPVMGDSGNTIYFGEGSWLTVV.

V and J are TRBV19 and TRBJ2-7, with 11 nucleotides matching TRBD2. The CDR3 consists of 14 residues. Germline trimming cut 3 bases from V and 6 bases from J; bases unmatched to any gene: 4. Looked up from germline, CDR1 is LNHDA and CDR2 is SQIVND (reference sequence). The CDR3 DNA sequence: TGTGCCAGTAGTATCCCCGGGACTAGCGGCGAGCAGTACTTC. Translating gives CASSIPGTSGEQYF.

This chain connects TRBV12-5 to TRBJ2-1; 7 positions match TRBD1. Germline CDR1 reads LGHNT; CDR2 reads FRNRAP. After removal of 2 bases from V and 2 bases from J, the junction contained 9 bases not matched to a gene. CDR3 size: 17 residues. As DNA, the CDR3 is TGTGCTAGTGGTTTGCCCAGAACAGGGGAAACCTACAATGAGCAGTTCTTC. It yields the protein CASGLPRTGETYNEQFF.

The chain has TRBV15 and TRBJ2-3; D gene unclear. CDR1 is LNHNV and CDR2 is YYDKDF in the germline V gene (reference sequence). The CDR3 totals 12 residues. The ends were cut back, 0 bases at V and 6 bases at J, with 4 bases in the middle. The CDR3 DNA reads as TGTGCCACCAGCAGAGACCTTGATACGCAGTATTTT. It specifies CATSRDLDTQYF. The entire variable domain, with the rest obtained from reference TRBV15 and TRBJ2-3, is as follows: DAMVIQNPRYQVTQFGKPVTLSCSQTLNHNVMYWYQQKSSQAPKLLFHYYDKDFNNEADTPDNFQSRRPNTSFCFLDIRSPGLGDTAMYLCATSRDLDTQYFGPGTRLTVL.

This clone came up once. Within the sample, other DNA sequences also encode this same CDR3. V and J are TRBV7-2 and TRBJ1-2; 9 nucleotides match TRBD1. The V segment lost 5 bases and the J segment 5 bases; nucleotides outside the gene matches: 6. The CDR3 is 14 amino acids. Looked up from germline, CDR1 is SGHTA and CDR2 is FQGNSA. The CDR3 loop is CASSPRTGDYGYTF. DNA for the CDR3: TGTGCCAGCAGCCCCCGGACAGGGGATTATGGCTACACCTTC.

Comments on this clone: At the DNA level, this CDR3 is encoded by other sequences in the same sample as well. The rearrangement uses TRBV11-2 and TRBJ2-7, with 9 bases matching TRBD2. The V gene end was trimmed by 4 bases and the J gene end by 0 bases; junction bases not matched to a gene: 7. CDR3 length equals 16 residues. Germline lookup yields CDR1 SGHAT and CDR2 FQNNGV. As DNA, the CDR3 is TGTGCCAGCAGCTCAACGACTAGCGGTCGCTCCTACGAGCAGTACTTC. Translation gives CASSSTTSGRSYEQYF.

This chain links TRBV14 with TRBJ1-5, with unresolved D. The germline V gene has CDR1 SGHDN and CDR2 FVKESK. The V and J ends lost 0 bases and 2 bases respectively, with 11 bases between them. The CDR3 loop spans 16 amino acids. CDR3 region: CASSQDQPNGNQPQHF. The CDR3 DNA is TGTGCCAGCAGCCAAGATCAACCCAATGGCAATCAGCCCCAGCATTTT.

The J gene is TRBJ2-7, the V gene TRBV11-2; 9 bases line up with TRBD2. Germline V CDR1 and CDR2: SGHAT, FQNNGV. Unmatched junction bases numbered 9, after V lost 2 bases and J lost 7 bases. CDR3 size: 15 residues. The CDR3 DNA follows: TGTGCCAGCAGCTTACATGCGGGAGGGCCTTGGGAGCAGTACTTC. The encoded protein is CASSLHAGGPWEQYF.

V usage is TRBV2 and J usage is TRBJ2-7; D might be TRBD1 (6 bases). Per the germline V gene, CDR1 is SNHLY and CDR2 is FYNNEI. This CDR3 comprises 15 residues. Trimming took off 5 bases at V and 0 bases at J, with 14 bases between the two ends. CDR3 coding DNA: TGTGCCAGCAGTACTGACAGGAGTGGCTCCTACGAGCAGTACTTC. It is translated as CASSTDRSGSYEQYF.

This clone was counted between two and nine times. The rearrangement uses TRBV29-1 and TRBJ1-3; D not certain. Trimming left V 4 bases short and J 4 bases short, with 11 bases between. The CDR3 has 13 residues. Germline V gives CDR1 SQVTM, CDR2 ANQGSEA. CDR3 in amino acids: CSVAWSLGNTIYF. CDR3 DNA: TGCAGCGTTGCCTGGTCTCTCGGAAACACCATATATTTT. The whole variable domain, remainder taken from reference TRBV29-1 and TRBJ1-3, is SAVISQKPSRDICQRGTSLTIQCQVDSQVTMMFWYRQQPGQSLTLIATANQGSEATYESGFVIDKFPISRPNLTFSTLTVSNMSPEDSSIYLCSVAWSLGNTIYFGEGSWLTVV.

The rearrangement links TRBV28 to TRBJ2-7; D possibly corresponds to TRBD2 (6 bases). Germline assignment: CDR1 MDHEN and CDR2 SYDVKM. This CDR3 region has 15 residues. The V and J ends lost 4 bases and 7 bases respectively, with 20 bases between them. The CDR3 loop is CASSSPSGGLGEQYF. CDR3 DNA: TGTGCCAGCAGTTCCCCTAGTGGGGGGTTGGGGGAGCAGTACTTC.

The chain uses TRBV19 and TRBJ2-1; unclear D gene. This CDR3 comprises 15 residues. V was pared by 3 bases and J by 0 bases, with 9 bases between. Germline values: CDR1 LNHDA, CDR2 SQIVND (reference sequence). The CDR3 nucleotides are TGTGCCAGTAGTATCGGCGATCCCTCCTACAATGAGCAGTTCTTC. Amino acid sequence: CASSIGDPSYNEQFF.

The rearrangement links TRBV5-1 to TRBJ1-2; TRBD1 matches at 9 bases. The CDR3 is 15 residues long. Germline-derived CDR1 and CDR2 are SGHRS and YFSETQ. V was pared by 7 bases and J by 4 bases, with 11 bases of the junction left unmatched. The CDR3 reads CASREPGQGTYGYTF. CDR3 DNA: TGCGCCAGCCGCGAACCGGGACAGGGCACCTATGGCTACACCTTC.

This clone appeared a single time. V and J are TRBV5-1 and TRBJ1-1; D remains unclear. This CDR3 spans 13 amino acids. V lost 4 bases to trimming and J lost 1 base, with 8 bases between them. The germline V gene encodes CDR1 SGHRS and CDR2 YFSETQ. The CDR3 here is CASSQARNTEAFF. The DNA for the CDR3 is TGCGCCAGCAGCCAGGCGAGGAACACTGAAGCTTTCTTT.